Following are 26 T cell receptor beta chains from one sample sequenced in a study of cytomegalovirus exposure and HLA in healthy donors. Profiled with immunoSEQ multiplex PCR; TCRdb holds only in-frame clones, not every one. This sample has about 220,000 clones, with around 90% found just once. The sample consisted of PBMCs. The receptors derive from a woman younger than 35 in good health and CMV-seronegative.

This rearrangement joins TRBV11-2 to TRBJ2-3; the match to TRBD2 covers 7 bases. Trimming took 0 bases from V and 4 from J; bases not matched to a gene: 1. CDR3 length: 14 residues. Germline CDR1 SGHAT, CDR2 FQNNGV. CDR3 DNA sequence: TGTGCCAGCAGCTTAGATCGGGGGGCAGATACGCAGTATTTT. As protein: CASSLDRGADTQYF.

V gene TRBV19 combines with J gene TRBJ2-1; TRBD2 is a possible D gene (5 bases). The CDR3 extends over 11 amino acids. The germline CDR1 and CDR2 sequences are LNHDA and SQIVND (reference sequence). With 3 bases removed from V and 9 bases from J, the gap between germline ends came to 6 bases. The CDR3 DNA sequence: TGTGCCAGTAGTATCGGAGGTGAGCAGTTCTTC. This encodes CASSIGGEQFF.

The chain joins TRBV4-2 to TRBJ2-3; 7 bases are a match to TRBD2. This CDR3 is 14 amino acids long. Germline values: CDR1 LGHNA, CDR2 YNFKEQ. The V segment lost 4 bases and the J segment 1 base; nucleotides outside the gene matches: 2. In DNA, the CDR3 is TGTGCCAGCAGCCCTGGGGGGGGCACAGATACGCAGTATTTT. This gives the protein CASSPGGGTDTQYF.

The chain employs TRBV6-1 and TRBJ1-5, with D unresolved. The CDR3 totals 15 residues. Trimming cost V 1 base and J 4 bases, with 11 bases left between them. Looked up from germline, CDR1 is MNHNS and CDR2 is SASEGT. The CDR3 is CASSEGTVRNQPQHF. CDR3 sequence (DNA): TGTGCCAGCAGTGAAGGAACGGTGAGGAATCAGCCCCAGCATTTT.

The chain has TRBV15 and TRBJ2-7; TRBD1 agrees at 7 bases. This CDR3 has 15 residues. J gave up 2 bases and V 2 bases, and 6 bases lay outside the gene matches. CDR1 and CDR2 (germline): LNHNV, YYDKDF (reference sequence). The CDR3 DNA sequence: TGTGCCACCAGCAGACACCGGGACAGTACCTACGAGCAGTACTTC. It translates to CATSRHRDSTYEQYF.

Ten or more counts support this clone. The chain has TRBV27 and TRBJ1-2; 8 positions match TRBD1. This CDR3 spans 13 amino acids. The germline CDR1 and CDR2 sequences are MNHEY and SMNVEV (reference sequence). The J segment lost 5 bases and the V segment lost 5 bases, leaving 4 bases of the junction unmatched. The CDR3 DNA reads TGTGCCAGCAGTGTCGGGACAGGTTATGGCTACACCTTC. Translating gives CASSVGTGYGYTF.

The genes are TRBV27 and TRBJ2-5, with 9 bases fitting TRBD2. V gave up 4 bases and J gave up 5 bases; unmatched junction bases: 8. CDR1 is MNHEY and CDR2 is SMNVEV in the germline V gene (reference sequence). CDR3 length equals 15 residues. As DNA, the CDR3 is TGTGCCAGCAGTTCGCCCGGACTAGCGCCTGAGACCCAGTACTTC. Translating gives CASSSPGLAPETQYF.

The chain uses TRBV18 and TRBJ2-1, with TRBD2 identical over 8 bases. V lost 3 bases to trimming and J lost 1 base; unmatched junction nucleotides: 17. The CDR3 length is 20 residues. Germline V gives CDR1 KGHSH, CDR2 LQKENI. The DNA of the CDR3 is TGTGCCAGCTCACCTACGAGACTAGCGTTGAGTTTAGGTTCCTACAATGAGCAGTTCTTC. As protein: CASSPTRLALSLGSYNEQFF.

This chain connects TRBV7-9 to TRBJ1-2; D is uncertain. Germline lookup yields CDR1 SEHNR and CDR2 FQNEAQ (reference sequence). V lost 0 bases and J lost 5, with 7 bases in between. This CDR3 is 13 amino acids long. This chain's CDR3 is CASSLASGYGYTF. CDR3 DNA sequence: TGTGCCAGCAGCTTAGCGTCCGGGTATGGCTACACCTTC.

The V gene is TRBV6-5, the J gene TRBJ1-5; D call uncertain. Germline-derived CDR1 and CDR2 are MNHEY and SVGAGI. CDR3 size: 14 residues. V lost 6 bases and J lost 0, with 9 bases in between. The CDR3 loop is CASRQAYSNQPQHF. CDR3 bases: TGTGCCAGCAGGCAAGCTTATAGCAATCAGCCCCAGCATTTT.

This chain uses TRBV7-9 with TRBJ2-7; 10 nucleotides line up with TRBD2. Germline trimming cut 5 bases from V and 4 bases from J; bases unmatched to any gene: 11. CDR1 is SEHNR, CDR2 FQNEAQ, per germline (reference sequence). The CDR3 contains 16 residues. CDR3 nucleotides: TGTGCCAGCAGCCCAGCAGGCCTAGCGGGAGTATACGAGCAGTACTTC. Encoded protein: CASSPAGLAGVYEQYF.

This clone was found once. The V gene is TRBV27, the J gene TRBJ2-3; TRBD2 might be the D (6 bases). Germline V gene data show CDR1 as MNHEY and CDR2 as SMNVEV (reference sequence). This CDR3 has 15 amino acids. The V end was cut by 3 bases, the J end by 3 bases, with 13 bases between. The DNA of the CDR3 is TGTGCCAGCAGTTTGGAGGGAGTCTGGACAGATACGCAGTATTTT. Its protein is CASSLEGVWTDTQYF.

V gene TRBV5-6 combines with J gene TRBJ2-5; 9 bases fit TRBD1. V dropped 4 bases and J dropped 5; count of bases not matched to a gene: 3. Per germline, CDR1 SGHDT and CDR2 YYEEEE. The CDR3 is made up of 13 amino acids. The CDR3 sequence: CASSLGTGETQYF. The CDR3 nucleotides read TGTGCCAGCAGCCTTGGGACAGGGGAGACCCAGTACTTC.

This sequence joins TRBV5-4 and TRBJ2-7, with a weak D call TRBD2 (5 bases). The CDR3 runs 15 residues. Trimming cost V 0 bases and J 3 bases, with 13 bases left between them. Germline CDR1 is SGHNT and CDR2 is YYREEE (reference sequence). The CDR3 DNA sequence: TGTGCCAGCAGCTTGGGGGCAGACTATCGCTACGAGCAGTACTTC. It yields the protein CASSLGADYRYEQYF.

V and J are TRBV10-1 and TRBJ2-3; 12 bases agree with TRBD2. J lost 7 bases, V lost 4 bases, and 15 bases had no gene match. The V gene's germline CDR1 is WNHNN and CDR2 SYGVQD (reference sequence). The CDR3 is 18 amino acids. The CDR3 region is CASSGLAGEEGVGYTQYF. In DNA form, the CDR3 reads TGCGCCAGCAGTGGACTAGCGGGAGAAGAGGGAGTTGGATATACGCAGTATTTT.

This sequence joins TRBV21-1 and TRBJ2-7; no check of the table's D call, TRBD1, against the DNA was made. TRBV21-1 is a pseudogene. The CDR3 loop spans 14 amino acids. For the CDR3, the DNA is TGTGCCAGCAGCAAAGGGGACACCGCCTACGAGCAGTACTTC. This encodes CASSKGDTAYEQYF.

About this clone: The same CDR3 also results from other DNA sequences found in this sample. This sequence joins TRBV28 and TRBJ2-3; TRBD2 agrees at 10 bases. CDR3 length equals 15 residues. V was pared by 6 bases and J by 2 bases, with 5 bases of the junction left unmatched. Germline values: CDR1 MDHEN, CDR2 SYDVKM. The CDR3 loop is CASSPGLAVTDTQYF. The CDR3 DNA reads TGTGCCAGCAGCCCCGGACTAGCGGTCACAGATACGCAGTATTTT.

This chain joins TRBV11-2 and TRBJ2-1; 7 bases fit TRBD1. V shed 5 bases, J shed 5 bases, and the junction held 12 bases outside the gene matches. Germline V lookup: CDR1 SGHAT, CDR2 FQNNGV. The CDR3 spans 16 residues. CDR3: CASSPWSGQTHNEQFF. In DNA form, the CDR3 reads TGTGCCAGCAGCCCTTGGTCGGGACAGACCCACAATGAGCAGTTCTTC. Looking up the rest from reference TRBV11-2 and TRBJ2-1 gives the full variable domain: EAGVAQSPRYKIIEKRQSVAFWCNPISGHATLYWYQQILGQGPKLLIQFQNNGVVDDSQLPKDRFSAERLKGVDSTLKIQPAKLEDSAVYLCASSPWSGQTHNEQFFGPGTRLTVL.

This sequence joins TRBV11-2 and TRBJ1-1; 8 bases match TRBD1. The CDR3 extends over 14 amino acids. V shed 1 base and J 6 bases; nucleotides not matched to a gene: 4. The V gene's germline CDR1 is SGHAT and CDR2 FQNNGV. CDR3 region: CASSLGTGRPEAFF. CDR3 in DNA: TGTGCCAGCAGCTTAGGGACAGGGCGGCCTGAAGCTTTCTTT. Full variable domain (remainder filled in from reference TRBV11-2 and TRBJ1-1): EAGVAQSPRYKIIEKRQSVAFWCNPISGHATLYWYQQILGQGPKLLIQFQNNGVVDDSQLPKDRFSAERLKGVDSTLKIQPAKLEDSAVYLCASSLGTGRPEAFFGQGTRLTVV.

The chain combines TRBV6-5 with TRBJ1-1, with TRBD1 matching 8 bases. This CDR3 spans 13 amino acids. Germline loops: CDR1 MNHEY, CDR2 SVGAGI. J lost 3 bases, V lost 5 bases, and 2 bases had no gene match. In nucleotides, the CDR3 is TGTGCCAGCAGTCTGGGACAGGACACTGAAGCTTTCTTT. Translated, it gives CASSLGQDTEAFF.

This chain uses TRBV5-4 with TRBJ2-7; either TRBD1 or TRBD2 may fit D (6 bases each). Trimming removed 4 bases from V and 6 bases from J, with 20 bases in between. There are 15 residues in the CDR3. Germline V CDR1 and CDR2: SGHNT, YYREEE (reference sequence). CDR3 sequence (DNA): TGTGCCAGCAGCCTGGGGGGCAGGACCTCTCCCGAGCAGTACTTC. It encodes CASSLGGRTSPEQYF.

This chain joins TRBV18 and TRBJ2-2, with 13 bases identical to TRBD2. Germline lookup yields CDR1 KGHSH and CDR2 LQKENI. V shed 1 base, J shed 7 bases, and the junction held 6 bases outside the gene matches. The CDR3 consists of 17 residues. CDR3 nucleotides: TGTGCCAGCTCACCACGCGGGACTAGCGGGATCGTCGGGGAGCTGTTTTTT. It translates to CASSPRGTSGIVGELFF.

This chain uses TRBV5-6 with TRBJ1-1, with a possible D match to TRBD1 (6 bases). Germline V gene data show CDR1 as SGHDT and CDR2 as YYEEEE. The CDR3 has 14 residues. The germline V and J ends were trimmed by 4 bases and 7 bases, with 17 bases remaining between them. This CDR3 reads CASSPPATGHEAFF. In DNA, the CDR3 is TGTGCCAGCAGCCCTCCAGCAACAGGGCATGAAGCTTTCTTT.

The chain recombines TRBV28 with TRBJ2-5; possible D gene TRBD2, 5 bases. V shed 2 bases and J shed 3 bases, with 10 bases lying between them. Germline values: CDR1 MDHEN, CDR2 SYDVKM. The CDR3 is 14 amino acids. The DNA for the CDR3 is TGTGCCAGCAGTTTAGGAGGAGATAAAGAGACCCAGTACTTC. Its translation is CASSLGGDKETQYF.

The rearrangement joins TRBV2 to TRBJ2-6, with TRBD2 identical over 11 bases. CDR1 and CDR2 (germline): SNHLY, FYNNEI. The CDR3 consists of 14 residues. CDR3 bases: TGTGCACTAGCGGGGGTTTCTGGGGCCAACGTCCTGACTTTC. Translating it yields CALAGVSGANVLTF.

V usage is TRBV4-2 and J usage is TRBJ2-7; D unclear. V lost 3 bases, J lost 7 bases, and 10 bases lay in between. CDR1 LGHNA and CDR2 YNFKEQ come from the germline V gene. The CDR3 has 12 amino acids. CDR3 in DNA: TGTGCCAGCAGCCATCTCACTGAAGAGCAGTACTTC. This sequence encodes CASSHLTEEQYF.